This section outlines one T cell receptor beta chain sequence together with its context. Repertoires were generated with immunoSEQ multiplex PCR, while TCRdb's copy carries only in-frame clones and drops some. The sample has under 40,000 clones; 85% to 90% are singletons. CDR3 length: 15 amino acids. J gave up 7 bases and V 7 bases, and 10 bases lay outside the gene matches. CDR1 SEHNR and CDR2 FQNEAQ come from the germline V gene (reference sequence). This record belongs to a study of blood T cell repertoires in COVID-19. The receptor's source is a man aged 45 to 65 with active or convalescent COVID-19. This chain connects TRBV7-9 to TRBJ1-6; 7 bases are a match to TRBD1. The sample consisted of peripheral blood. CDR3 amino acids: CASTRKGAGNSPLHF. CDR3 coding DNA: TGTGCCAGCACCCGGAAGGGGGCGGGCAATTCACCCCTCCACTTT.